These 28 T cell receptor beta chains came from one sample sequenced in a study of response to subunit inactivated influenza vaccine. TCRdb used MiXCR to reprocess the RT-PCR reads, holding one entry per CDR3 protein. The sample contains more than 450,000 distinct CDR3 sequences, 7.5% to 8.5% of which appear only once. The specimen comprised PBMCs from blood, sampled 23 to 25 months after vaccination. The receptors derive from a man between 50 and 75 years old who received an inactivated influenza vaccine.

The J gene is TRBJ2-5, the V gene TRBV19; D remains unclear. V was trimmed by 5 bases and J by 3 bases, leaving 10 bases between them. Germline CDR1 LNHDA, CDR2 SQIVND (reference sequence). This CDR3 has 13 residues. CDR3 DNA sequence: TGTGCCAGTAGTCCCGCCGTTAAAGAGACCCAGTACTTC. This translates into CASSPAVKETQYF.

This chain joins TRBV20-1 and TRBJ2-3, with 8 bases matching TRBD2. From germline, CDR1 is DFQATT and CDR2 SNEGSKA (reference sequence). The CDR3 is 15 residues long. The CDR3 sequence: CSPHSGDVSTDTQYF. The CDR3 nucleotides read TGCAGCCCGCATAGCGGGGACGTAAGCACAGATACGCAGTATTTT.

V and J are TRBV20-1 and TRBJ1-6, with D perhaps TRBD1 (5 bases). Looked up from germline, CDR1 is DFQATT and CDR2 is SNEGSKA (reference sequence). This CDR3 is 15 amino acids long. The V gene lost 3 bases and the J gene lost 6 bases, with 15 bases spanning the gap. The CDR3 sequence: CSARWREGVNSPLHF. In DNA, the CDR3 is TGCAGTGCTAGGTGGAGGGAAGGGGTTAATTCACCCCTCCACTTT.

V and J are TRBV7-6 and TRBJ2-3, with a weak D call TRBD2 (6 bases). V lost 5 bases and J lost 5, with 14 bases in between. Per germline, CDR1 SGHVS and CDR2 FNYEAQ. The CDR3 loop spans 14 amino acids. The CDR3 protein is CASSLEVAEDTQYF. The CDR3 DNA is TGTGCCAGCAGCCTCGAGGTAGCGGAAGATACGCAGTATTTT.

This clonotype was counted only a few times. The chain recombines TRBV25-1 with TRBJ2-7; 14 positions match TRBD2. After removal of 6 bases from V and 5 bases from J, the junction contained 3 bases not matched to a gene. Looked up from germline, CDR1 is MGHDK and CDR2 is SYGVNS. The CDR3 runs to 14 residues. In DNA, the CDR3 is TGTGCCAGCAGGGGGACTAGCGGGAGAGACGAGCAGTACTTC. It translates to CASRGTSGRDEQYF.

This clonotype occurred a few times. The chain recombines TRBV6-1 with TRBJ2-3, with 9 positions matching TRBD1. The CDR3 is 15 residues long. V shed 6 bases, J shed 1 base, and the junction held 5 bases outside the gene matches. The germline V gene has CDR1 MNHNS and CDR2 SASEGT. Here the CDR3 reads CASRGRDRGTDTQYF. In DNA form, the CDR3 reads TGTGCCAGCAGGGGCCGGGACAGGGGCACAGATACGCAGTATTTT.

This clonotype was seen more than once but under ten times. This sequence joins TRBV6-5 and TRBJ1-1; D might be TRBD1 (6 bases). From germline, CDR1 is MNHEY and CDR2 SVGAGI. The CDR3 is 13 amino acids. V shed 7 bases and J shed 1 base, with 10 bases lying between them. The CDR3 reads CASTWTANTEAFF. Written as DNA, the CDR3 is TGTGCCAGCACTTGGACAGCGAACACTGAAGCTTTCTTT.

This clonotype occurred a few times. The chain couples TRBV4-3 to TRBJ1-2; the D is unclear. The CDR3 extends over 14 amino acids. V was clipped by 6 bases and J by 1 base, with 12 bases between them. Per the germline V gene, CDR1 is LGHNA and CDR2 is YSLEER. CDR3 bases: TGCGCCAGCAGAACTAGGACGGGTAACTATGGCTACACCTTC. Translated: CASRTRTGNYGYTF.

The rearrangement uses TRBV11-1 and TRBJ2-2; D is undetermined. CDR1 is SGHAT, CDR2 FQDESV, per germline (reference sequence). This CDR3 comprises 19 residues. The V gene lost 1 base and the J gene lost 1 base, with 19 bases spanning the gap. Here the CDR3 reads CASSLEVGRNHRNTGELFF. The CDR3 region has the DNA TGTGCCAGCAGCTTAGAAGTCGGCAGGAACCATCGGAACACCGGGGAGCTGTTTTTT. The full variable domain, with the rest looked up from reference TRBV11-1 and TRBJ2-2, is EAEVAQSPRYKITEKSQAVAFWCDPISGHATLYWYRQILGQGPELLVQFQDESVVDDSQLPKDRFSAERLKGVDSTLKIQPAELGDSAMYLCASSLEVGRNHRNTGELFFGEGSRLTVL.

The sample holds a few counts of this clonotype. The chain couples TRBV30 to TRBJ2-6; D gene uncertain. The CDR3 sequence is 14 residues long. Per the germline V gene, CDR1 is GTSNPN and CDR2 is SVGIG (reference sequence). The V gene lost 5 bases and the J gene lost 1 base, with 9 bases spanning the gap. The CDR3: CAWSESSGANVLTF. The CDR3 DNA follows: TGTGCCTGGTCGGAGAGTTCTGGGGCCAACGTCCTGACTTTC. Full variable domain (rest looked up from reference TRBV30 and TRBJ2-6): SQTIHQWPATLVQPVGSPLSLECTVEGTSNPNLYWYRQAAGRGLQLLFYSVGIGQISSEVPQNLSASRPQDRQFILSSKKLLLSDSGFYLCAWSESSGANVLTFGAGSRLTVL.

The chain carries TRBV6-2 or TRBV6-3 and TRBJ2-3; D is uncertain. Trimming pared 0 bases from V and 4 bases from J, leaving 17 bases between. The length of the CDR3 is 17 residues. Germline CDR1 reads MNHEY; CDR2 reads SVGEGT. The CDR3 reads CASSYSSWARNPDTQYF. The CDR3 nucleotides read TGTGCCAGCAGTTACTCCTCTTGGGCCCGAAATCCAGATACGCAGTATTTT.

This clonotype occurred many times. Sequence at one end of the junction differs from germline and may be a read error. J is TRBJ2-7 and V is TRBV12-3 or TRBV12-4; D not certain. The CDR3 has 11 residues. The chain's CDR3 is CASSLGYEQYF. In DNA form, the CDR3 reads TGTGCCAGCAGCTTAGGGTACGAGCAGTACTTC.

About this clonotype itself: At one end, the junction sequence differs from germline, possibly due to a read error. The J gene is TRBJ2-2, the V gene TRBV6-1; either TRBD1 or TRBD2 may fit D (7 bases each). The CDR3 sequence is 13 residues long. Germline CDR1 MNHNS, CDR2 SASEGT. As DNA, the CDR3 is TGTGCCAGCAAGGGAGGGGGCAGGGGGGACCTGTTTTTT. Its protein is CASKGGGRGDLFF.

This clonotype was seen only once. The V call is TRBV7-9, the J call TRBJ2-4, with TRBD2 matching over 9 bases. The V gene end was trimmed by 0 bases and the J gene end by 15 bases; junction bases not matched to a gene: 3. The CDR3 consists of 12 residues. Germline CDR1 is SEHNR and CDR2 is FQNEAQ (reference sequence). CDR3 nucleotide sequence: TGTGCCAGCAGCTTAGCCAGGACTAGCGCGTACTTC. As protein: CASSLARTSAYF.

This clonotype was detected a few times. The chain uses TRBV4-3 and TRBJ1-6; no clear D gene. Germline CDR1 LGHNA, CDR2 YSLEER. Trimming removed 0 bases at V and 8 bases at J, with 11 bases between. CDR3 length: 15 residues. CDR3 coding DNA: TGCGCCAGCAGCCAAGATAGGGCAATGGATTCACCCCTCCACTTT. Its protein is CASSQDRAMDSPLHF.

The table lists this clonotype with a few counts. The chain couples TRBV4-2 to TRBJ1-1, with 7 bases that match TRBD1. The V gene end was trimmed by 5 bases and the J gene end by 7 bases; junction bases not matched to a gene: 7. The CDR3 consists of 13 residues. Germline V gene data show CDR1 as LGHNA and CDR2 as YNFKEQ. As DNA, the CDR3 is TGTGCCAGCAGCAAAGGACAGGTGGGTGAAGCTTTCTTT. Its translation is CASSKGQVGEAFF.

This clonotype has more than one count but fewer than ten. This chain joins TRBV20-1 and TRBJ2-1; D gene uncertain. Germline V gene sequence: CDR1 DFQATT, CDR2 SNEGSKA (reference sequence). This CDR3 is 12 amino acids long. The germline V and J ends were trimmed by 7 bases and 9 bases, with 16 bases remaining between them. The CDR3 DNA reads as TGCAGTGTGAGGCTCCTCTCTTCTGAGCAGTTCTTC. Translation gives CSVRLLSSEQFF.

This clonotype was seen ten or more times. This chain connects TRBV5-1 to TRBJ1-1, with D maybe TRBD1 (5 bases). The germline V gene encodes CDR1 SGHRS and CDR2 YFSETQ. Trimming took 2 bases from V and 1 from J, leaving 9 bases between them. The CDR3 sequence is 14 residues long. This chain's CDR3 is CASSFIGENTEAFF. The DNA for the CDR3 is TGCGCCAGCAGCTTCATAGGGGAGAACACTGAAGCTTTCTTT.

The CDR3 nucleotides read TGTGCCAGCAGTTCCACACCACAGGCAACGGTTGAAAAACTGTTTTTT. This translates into CASSSTPQATVEKLFF. The chain links TRBV27 to TRBJ1-4, with a weak D call TRBD1 (5 bases). This CDR3 has 16 residues. V lost 4 bases to trimming and J lost 7 bases, with 19 bases between them. In germline, CDR1 is MNHEY, CDR2 SMNVEV (reference sequence).

The chain has TRBV5-5 and TRBJ1-6; 8 bases line up with TRBD1. Germline-derived CDR1 and CDR2 are SGHKS and YYEKEE (reference sequence). Trimming at V came to 3 bases and at J to 9 bases, leaving 8 bases not matched to a gene. The CDR3 length is 15 residues. Here the CDR3 DNA reads TGTGCCAGCAGCTGGAACAATGGACAGGGTTCACCCCTCCACTTT. Its translation is CASSWNNGQGSPLHF.

This clonotype has only a few counts. The V call is TRBV12-3 or TRBV12-4, the J call TRBJ2-7; possible D gene TRBD1, 5 bases. Trimming took 2 bases from V and 3 from J, leaving 14 bases between them. The CDR3 is 15 amino acids. The CDR3 nucleotides are TGTGCCAGCAGTTTATTCTGGGGCTCCAACTACGAGCAGTACTTC. Translation: CASSLFWGSNYEQYF.

The table lists this clonotype with a few counts. The genes are TRBV7-2 and TRBJ2-7; 9 bases map to TRBD2. Germline V CDR1 and CDR2: SGHTA, FQGNSA. The V and J ends lost 5 bases and 3 bases, in that order; junction bases with no gene match: 11. The CDR3 extends over 16 amino acids. The CDR3 loop reads CASSQSGRFGDYEQYF. The CDR3 bases are TGTGCCAGCAGCCAAAGCGGGAGGTTCGGGGACTACGAGCAGTACTTC.

This clonotype was detected only a few times. V usage is TRBV7-2 and J usage is TRBJ1-3, with D possibly TRBD1 on 5 matching bases. The germline CDR1 and CDR2 sequences are SGHTA and FQGNSA. This CDR3 has 15 residues. The V end was cut by 5 bases, the J end by 4 bases, with 15 bases between. The CDR3 loop is CASSTRSGLGNTIYF. The CDR3 region has the DNA TGTGCCAGCAGCACCCGATCAGGGCTCGGAAACACCATATATTTT.

This chain uses TRBV7-3 with TRBJ2-3; D may match TRBD1 or TRBD2 (6 bases each). This CDR3 is 16 amino acids long. Germline loops: CDR1 SGHTA, CDR2 FQGTGA. V lost 4 bases and J 4 bases, leaving 18 bases between the germline ends. In DNA form, the CDR3 reads TGTGCCAGCAGCTCCCCACCCGGGGGCCGATCAGATACGCAGTATTTT. It encodes CASSSPPGGRSDTQYF.

This clonotype has a handful of counts. The chain recombines TRBV28 with TRBJ2-2; 9 bases align to TRBD1. The germline gives CDR1 MDHEN, CDR2 SYDVKM. Trimming removed 3 bases from V and 5 bases from J; junction bases left unmatched: 7. The CDR3 sequence is 16 residues long. The CDR3 here is CASSFGDRGMTGELFF. The DNA of the CDR3 is TGTGCCAGCAGTTTCGGAGACAGGGGGATGACCGGGGAGCTGTTTTTT.

This clonotype has just a few counts. The chain links TRBV4-3 to TRBJ2-1, with 7 bases that match TRBD1. Trimming took 4 bases from V and 8 from J; bases not matched to a gene: 5. CDR3 length: 13 amino acids. From germline, CDR1 is LGHNA and CDR2 YSLEER. This chain's CDR3 is CASSRIQGDEQFF. CDR3 nucleotides: TGCGCCAGCAGCCGAATTCAGGGGGATGAGCAGTTCTTC.

There are many counts of this clonotype. The V call is TRBV4-3, the J call TRBJ1-6, with a possible D match to TRBD1 (5 bases). With 0 bases removed from V and 7 bases from J, the gap between germline ends came to 10 bases. Germline V gives CDR1 LGHNA, CDR2 YSLEER. CDR3 length: 15 amino acids. In nucleotides, the CDR3 is TGCGCCAGCAGCCAAGACTGGCAGGGAAATTCACCCCTCCACTTT. Its protein is CASSQDWQGNSPLHF.

This clonotype was seen ten or more times. The V gene is TRBV28, the J gene TRBJ1-2; D remains ambiguous. V was pared by 1 base and J by 1 base, with 4 bases between. The CDR3 is 13 amino acids. Germline CDR1 is MDHEN and CDR2 is SYDVKM. CDR3 in amino acids: CASSLYINYGYTF. CDR3 DNA sequence: TGTGCCAGCAGTTTATACATTAACTATGGCTACACCTTC.